The 19 T cell receptor beta chains below were found in one sample sequenced in a study of blood T cell repertoires in COVID-19. Sequencing was performed with immunoSEQ multiplex PCR; in TCRdb, only in-frame clones are kept and a portion is missing. In the table there are about 180,000 clones, approximately 88% of which are singletons. The sample consisted of peripheral blood. The source is a woman in her twenties or thirties with acute or convalescent COVID-19.

The gene calls are TRBV6-4 and TRBJ1-1; tentatively, D is TRBD1 (5 bases). V was cut by 5 bases and J by 4 bases, with 17 bases left in between. The CDR3 has 15 amino acids. Germline V gives CDR1 MRHNA, CDR2 SNTAGT. DNA for the CDR3: TGTGCCAGCAGTCCCACCCCCACGGGGGGCACTGAAGCTTTCTTT. Its translation: CASSPTPTGGTEAFF.

The rearrangement joins TRBV28 to TRBJ2-7, with TRBD2 as a possible D gene (6 bases). Germline V lookup: CDR1 MDHEN, CDR2 SYDVKM. The CDR3 totals 13 residues. Deletions cut 5 bases from V and 5 bases from J, with 13 bases between. CDR3 DNA sequence: TGTGCCAGCAGTCTGGAGGGCCCCAACGAGCAGTACTTC. Translation gives CASSLEGPNEQYF.

This clone turned up a few times. The J gene is TRBJ1-2, the V gene TRBV28; D not resolved. In germline, CDR1 is MDHEN, CDR2 SYDVKM. The CDR3 contains 14 residues. Trimming removed 3 bases at V and 4 bases at J, with 12 bases between. CDR3 DNA sequence: TGTGCCAGCAGTTTGCCAGGAAGTAGCTATGGCTACACCTTC. It yields the protein CASSLPGSSYGYTF.

The rearrangement uses TRBV18 and TRBJ1-4; 8 positions agree with TRBD1. After removal of 4 bases from V and 3 bases from J, the junction contained 7 bases not matched to a gene. Germline CDR1 KGHSH, CDR2 LQKENI. This CDR3 comprises 16 residues. The CDR3 nucleotides are TGTGCCAGCTCACGATCCACAGGGGGAGCTAATGAAAAACTGTTTTTT. This codes for CASSRSTGGANEKLFF. The full variable domain, its missing parts supplied by reference TRBV18 and TRBJ1-4, is NAGVMQNPRHLVRRRGQEARLRCSPMKGHSHVYWYRQLPEEGLKFMVYLQKENIIDESGMPKERFSAEFPKEGPSILRIQQVVRGDSAAYFCASSRSTGGANEKLFFGSGTQLSVL.

The chain is built from TRBV20-1 and TRBJ2-3; D is ambiguous. The CDR3 totals 11 residues. Trimming pared 3 bases from V and 5 bases from J, leaving 6 bases between. Germline-derived CDR1 and CDR2 are DFQATT and SNEGSKA (reference sequence). CDR3 sequence reads: CSASGGDTQYF. DNA for the CDR3: TGCAGTGCTAGTGGCGGAGATACGCAGTATTTT.

The chain joins TRBV25-1 to TRBJ2-5; D gene uncertain. Trimming took off 7 bases at V and 5 bases at J, with 5 bases between the two ends. Germline values: CDR1 MGHDK, CDR2 SYGVNS. This CDR3 is 10 amino acids long. The CDR3 coding sequence is TGTGCCAGCATGAGGGAGACCCAGTACTTC. Translating it yields CASMRETQYF.

This clone turned up a few times. This sequence joins TRBV7-8 and TRBJ2-2; 11 bases fit TRBD2. This CDR3 has 15 amino acids. Germline V gene lookup returns CDR1 SGHVS and CDR2 FQNEAQ. V gave up 6 bases and J gave up 1 base; unmatched junction bases: 1. The CDR3, as DNA: TGTGCCAGCAGAACTAGCGGGGGGAACACCGGGGAGCTGTTTTTT. Residues: CASRTSGGNTGELFF. The whole variable domain, remainder taken from reference TRBV7-8 and TRBJ2-2, is GAGVSQSPRYKVAKRGQDVALRCDPISGHVSLFWYQQALGQGPEFLTYFQNEAQLDKSGLPSDRFFAERPEGSVSTLKIQRTQQEDSAVYLCASRTSGGNTGELFFGEGSRLTVL.

The chain combines TRBV6-6 with TRBJ2-7; D is perhaps TRBD1 (6 bases). Trimming left V 6 bases short and J 6 bases short, with 15 bases between. The V gene's germline CDR1 is MNHNY and CDR2 SVGAGI (reference sequence). This CDR3 comprises 13 residues. The CDR3 DNA reads as TGTGCCAGCAGACCGGGACACACATCCGAGCAGTACTTC. Encoded protein: CASRPGHTSEQYF.

J is TRBJ1-1 and V is TRBV7-2; the match to TRBD1 covers 7 bases. Trimming at V came to 2 bases and at J to 4 bases, leaving 4 bases not matched to a gene. Germline V gives CDR1 SGHTA, CDR2 FQGNSA. This CDR3 has 14 residues. The CDR3 protein is CASSLFRQGTEAFF. CDR3 sequence (DNA): TGTGCCAGCAGCTTATTTCGACAGGGCACTGAAGCTTTCTTT.

This clone showed up just once. The V and J genes are TRBV3-1 (or the pseudogene TRBV3-2) and TRBJ2-3; 8 bases are a match to TRBD2. Germline CDR1 and CDR2: LGHDT and YNNKEL (reference sequence). With V trimmed by 4 bases and J by 4 bases, 7 bases remained unmatched. The CDR3 has 15 residues. DNA for the CDR3: TGTGCCAGCAGCCGCGGCGGGAGGCTCTCAGATACGCAGTATTTT. This sequence encodes CASSRGGRLSDTQYF.

This clone is a singleton in its sample. The chain carries TRBV5-1 and TRBJ2-1; 7 bases are shared with TRBD2. Germline loops: CDR1 SGHRS, CDR2 YFSETQ. This CDR3 contains 14 residues. The trim removed 0 bases at V and 9 bases at J, leaving 6 bases unmatched. CDR3 nucleotides: TGCGCCAGCAGCTTGGGGGAGGGCCCTAGTGAGCAGTTCTTC. This codes for CASSLGEGPSEQFF.

This CDR3 reads CASRRTSFTDTQYF. As DNA, the CDR3 is TGTGCCAGTAGAAGGACTAGCTTCACAGATACGCAGTATTTT. The chain recombines TRBV19 with TRBJ2-3; 8 nucleotides agree with TRBD2. Germline loops: CDR1 LNHDA, CDR2 SQIVND (reference sequence). Trimming removed 6 bases from V and 2 bases from J; junction bases left unmatched: 4. The CDR3 extends over 14 amino acids.

V is TRBV5-6 and J is TRBJ1-2, with D unclear. CDR3 length equals 15 residues. CDR1 and CDR2 from the germline V gene are SGHDT and YYEEEE. With 2 bases removed from V and 2 bases from J, the gap between germline ends came to 13 bases. This CDR3 reads CASSLYGGKNYGYTF. The CDR3 bases are TGTGCCAGCAGCTTATATGGCGGGAAAAACTATGGCTACACCTTC.

V and J are TRBV9 and TRBJ2-5; TRBD2 might be the D (5 bases). CDR1 is SGDLS and CDR2 is YYNGEE in the germline V gene. The CDR3 contains 15 residues. Trimming shortened V by 0 bases and J by 4 bases, and 13 bases separated the two germline ends. The CDR3 is CASSVAPGSGETQYF. The DNA for the CDR3 is TGTGCCAGCAGCGTAGCTCCGGGATCGGGAGAGACCCAGTACTTC.

This chain joins TRBV27 and TRBJ2-7; 10 positions agree with TRBD1. V trimming: 4 bases; J trimming: 4 bases; junction bases outside the gene matches: 10. The CDR3 totals 16 residues. Germline CDR1 is MNHEY and CDR2 is SMNVEV (reference sequence). The CDR3 spells CASSSLTGGGDYEQYF. The DNA of the CDR3 is TGTGCCAGCAGTTCCCTGACAGGGGGCGGTGATTACGAGCAGTACTTC.

The J gene is TRBJ2-7, the V gene TRBV6-5; D remains ambiguous. The CDR3 totals 16 residues. V shed 0 bases and J shed 1 base, with 13 bases lying between them. Germline-derived CDR1 and CDR2 are MNHEY and SVGAGI. CDR3: CASSYSSLRPSYEQYF. The CDR3 DNA follows: TGTGCCAGCAGTTACTCGAGTTTGCGGCCTTCCTACGAGCAGTACTTC.

V usage is TRBV10-2 and J usage is TRBJ2-1; D is unresolved. CDR3 length: 13 amino acids. Deletions cut 3 bases from V and 8 bases from J, with 11 bases between. Germline V gene data show CDR1 as WSHSY and CDR2 as SAAADI. This chain's CDR3 is CASSEWSGDEQFF. CDR3 coding DNA: TGCGCCAGCAGTGAATGGTCAGGCGATGAGCAGTTCTTC.

The chain combines TRBV6-5 with TRBJ2-7, with TRBD2 identical over 7 bases. CDR3 length: 15 residues. V lost 2 bases, J lost 0 bases, and 4 bases stayed unmatched. The germline CDR1 and CDR2 sequences are MNHEY and SVGAGI. The CDR3 spells CASSYGGEGSYEQYF. CDR3 coding DNA: TGTGCCAGCAGTTACGGAGGGGAGGGCTCCTACGAGCAGTACTTC.

The chain carries TRBV4-1 and TRBJ2-2, with a possible D match to TRBD2 (5 bases). Deletions cut 4 bases from V and 7 bases from J, with 13 bases between. The CDR3 totals 14 residues. Germline CDR1 reads MGHRA; CDR2 reads YSYEKL. This chain's CDR3 is CASSRSSPGGELFF. Here the CDR3 DNA reads TGCGCCAGCAGCCGGTCTAGCCCCGGCGGGGAGCTGTTTTTT.